This TCR beta chain was recorded in a study of Ad26.COV2.S vaccination and SARS-CoV-2 variants (dated by TCRdb to the early 2020s). A note on the overall study: Vaccine-arm donors came from COV1001, a multicentre, randomized, double-blind, placebo-controlled phase I-IIa trial of Ad26.COV2.S in healthy adults. Ad26.COV2.S was given intramuscularly at 5x10^10 or 1x10^11 viral particles, as a single shot or as two shots 56 days apart. The specificity and breadth of SARS-CoV-2-reactive T cell receptors after Ad26.COV2.S vaccination were assessed by TCRbeta repertoire sequencing. The TCR-sequenced set comprised approximately 30 samples: approximately 20 Ad26.COV2.S vaccine recipients, 5 placebo recipients and 8 SARS-CoV-2 convalescent individuals. Participants in the trial were split at random into five groups of five each, receiving low-dose or high-dose Ad26.COV2.S once or twice, or else placebo on both occasions. Throughout the experiments and outcome assessment, investigators stayed blinded to trial group allocation. Results the study describes overall, beyond this receptor: Comparing responses between vaccine doses or regimens was not something the study was powered to do. Vaccine and placebo recipients had comparable non-spike TCR breadth, which fits with the vaccine containing only spike. According to the authors, total T cell responses may have been underestimated by the TCR breadth and depth analyses. Ad26.COV2.S recipients had higher spike-specific TCR breadth than placebo recipients (P = 0.0014). After vaccination, spike-specific CD8+ and CD4+ T cell responses were reported to show substantial breadth.

CDR1 and CDR2 are read off the germline V gene (reference sequence) as SEHNR and FQNEAQ. V lost 4 bases and J lost 5 bases, and the count of bases not matched to a germline gene is 10. The CDR3 numbers 15 residues from cysteine through phenylalanine. Only the CDR3 portion is preserved as DNA: 45 bases, with reading frame beginning at the first base. Notes on this clone: Its antigen is currently not known. The input lacks base qualities; no much larger clone sits a single base away.

TCRbeta CDR3 regions were sequenced with the immunoSEQ Assay. After extraction, genomic DNA underwent amplification by bias-controlled multiplex PCR, followed by high-throughput sequencing. The authors' analysis ran thus. Collapsing and filtering of sequences were performed to quantify the absolute abundance of each unique TCRbeta CDR3 region. T cell fraction was estimated by normalizing TCRbeta template counts to usable DNA, with usable DNA measured through amplification of reference genes found in all nucleated cells. Repertoire TCRs were annotated as SARS-CoV-2-specific when V gene, CDR3 amino acid sequence and J gene were exactly matched to a known reactive TCR set. The reference SARS-CoV-2 TCR set was obtained from MIRA and was filtered for enrichment in COVID-19-positive ImmuneCODE repertoires, whereby public or cross-reactive TCRs were removed. Using the MIRA antigens, annotated TCRs were further analysed by specific ORF or by position within an ORF. Breadth was defined as annotated unique rearrangements over total unique productive rearrangements; depth was the summed frequency of those rearrangements. Two-sided Wilcoxon rank-sum tests were used to compare TCR breadth between groups. Sourced from immuneACCESS, this table was stored by TCRdb with only in-frame sequences that have V and J called. A share of the clones is absent; for the studies checked, an unresolved V gene accounts for under half, and the remainder has no known explanation. That table furnishes V, J and clone size, whereas the DNA furnished D and trimming. Recorded for this sample are under 550,000 clones; around 87% of them occurred a single time. Approximately 4% of the sample is in the top ten clones.

According to the study, the label for this sample's treatment or condition signals: 19 received Ad26.COV2.S at low or high dose, single or two shots; about five received placebo; per-sample allocation not given. Repertoires of vaccine and placebo recipients were sequenced from samples collected on day 63 after the first injection. Cohort 1b enrolled some 25 adults aged 18-55 years at a single site in Boston, USA, between 29 July and 7 August 2020. Ad26.COV2.S was a replication-incompetent adenovirus type 26 vector expressing a prefusion-stabilized SARS-CoV-2 spike protein from the original Wuhan strain.

The sample consisted of peripheral blood, taken in a trial of Ad26.COV2.S vaccine versus placebo. This clonotype was sampled from a person between 18 and 65 years old who received the Ad26.COV2.S COVID-19 vaccine or a placebo. The V and J genes are TRBV7-9 and TRBJ1-1, with 7 middle bases fitting TRBD1. The DNA sequence is as follows: TGTGCCAGCAGCTCCATAAGACAGGGAGGGACTGAAGCTTTCTTT. This sequence encodes CASSSIRQGGTEAFF.